This T cell receptor beta chain emerged from a study of shared clonotypes between healthy human individuals. About the study: Contributing individuals were a couple of females and a few males aged 18 to 49.

The table came from immunoSEQ multiplex PCR; TCRdb's copy has only in-frame clones and leaves some out. The sample yields 2 million to 3 million clones, roughly 93% seen once. The CDR3 sequence is 14 residues long. Trimming removed 2 bases from V and 4 bases from J, with 10 bases in between. Germline CDR1 reads SGHTA; CDR2 reads FQGNSA. This receptor was taken from a man aged 18 to 29 in good health. Some clones in this sample may be carry-over from other donors' samples. The chain recombines TRBV7-2 with TRBJ2-3, with D perhaps being TRBD1 or TRBD2 (5 bases each). Input material: naive CD4+ T cells from PBMCs. Subset denoted: CD45RA+ positively selected. CDR3 DNA: TGTGCCAGCAGCTTAAGTCCGGGGCCAGATACGCAGTATTTT. It translates to CASSLSPGPDTQYF.